This T cell receptor (beta chain) is from a study of cytomegalovirus exposure and HLA in healthy donors. Study-wide results and caveats: A later analysis found common viral pathogens apparently linked to several of the most significant clusters. Further analysis, carried out later, found HLA-associated TCR beta chains more clonally expanded than equally common other chains. Productive status was seen about 87% or about 30% of the time for most TCR beta V segments in an earlier analysis. A later examination showed that TCR association rates differed by HLA locus, with DRB1 most and HLA-C fewest.

The CDR3 extends over 14 amino acids. Deletions cut 0 bases from V and 4 bases from J, with 9 bases between. The V gene's germline CDR1 is MNHEY and CDR2 SMNVEV (reference sequence). Primers for the PCR totalled 60 Vbeta and 13 Jbeta. Some clones are missing from TCRdb's copy, which holds only in-frame ones; the method was immunoSEQ multiplex PCR. This sample has around 100,000 clones, with 65% to 85% found just once. Comment on this clone: Its antigen is not identified.

The sequencing sample was made of PBMCs. The V and J genes are TRBV27 and TRBJ1-2; D is undetermined. This clonotype was sampled from a woman aged 25 to 45 in good health and CMV-seropositive. The CDR3 DNA follows: TGTGCCAGCAGTTTATCCCTGTCAGGCTATGGCTACACCTTC. This sequence encodes CASSLSLSGYGYTF.